The TCR beta chain under discussion was sequenced for a study of post-analysis software for immune sequencing data. The wider study: Multiple sclerosis in the patients followed relapsing-remitting, secondary progressive and progressive-relapsing courses. Study-wide findings and caveats: Higher frequency in patients than in controls was seen for roughly five TRBV segments, with TRBV5-6, TRBV5-1 and TRBV20-1 among them. Samples made in the same batch grouped tightly together by F measure. Relative to controls, patients with multiple sclerosis showed significantly lower normalized Chao1 diversity.

This CDR3 contains 13 residues. Germline-derived CDR1 and CDR2 are MGHRA and YSYEKL. The V and J ends lost 8 bases and 8 bases, in that order; junction bases with no gene match: 8. As concerns this clonotype: Its antigen is unknown.

The TCR beta cDNA libraries carried unique molecular identifiers. Researchers reported 520,000 or so cDNA molecules coming from roughly 1 to 10 million T cells. TCRdb recomputed calls from the PCR reads with MiXCR, one row per CDR3 protein. The sample shows hundreds of thousands of distinct CDR3 sequences, 40% to 50% of them seen only once. Material for sequencing was blood. This TCR came from a girl aged 5-17 years with multiple sclerosis. This rearrangement joins TRBV4-1 to TRBJ2-1; TRBD1 agrees at 8 bases. CDR3: CASRATGAYEQFF. CDR3 bases: TGCGCCAGCCGCGCGACAGGGGCTTATGAGCAGTTCTTC.